The sequence of this TCR beta chain was determined in a study of CD8 T cells in Susac syndrome. Sequencing targeted TCR beta in T cells from blood (CD8+ and CD4+). Reverse transcription of about 0.45 to 1 ug RNA was performed with random hexamers. MiXCR was run by TCRdb on the immunoSEQ multiplex PCR reads, yielding one entry per CDR3 protein. The sample lists about 300,000 distinct CDR3 sequences, 89% seen once, with around 0.2% in the top ten. Germline V gene lookup returns CDR1 MDHEN and CDR2 SYDVKM. The CDR3 sequence is 13 residues long. The V end was cut by 3 bases, the J end by 4 bases, with 9 bases between.

This sequence joins TRBV28 and TRBJ1-1; D unresolved. Sequenced sample: CD8+ T cells from PBMCs. This TCR derives from a human donor with multiple sclerosis. The CDR3 spells CASSFLRVTEAFF. The CDR3 DNA reads as TGTGCCAGCAGTTTTTTAAGGGTCACTGAAGCTTTCTTT.